This T cell receptor (beta chain) was obtained from a study of shared clonotypes between healthy human individuals. The CDR3 has 16 residues. V dropped 5 bases and J dropped 4; count of bases not matched to a gene: 11. Germline CDR1 SGHAT, CDR2 FQNNGV. Concerning this clone itself: The antigen is undetermined.

The study, taken as a whole, reports: In general, naive subsets displayed greater estimated richness than memory subsets did.

Under the authors' procedure: Junction-only immunoSEQ sequences carried no quality scores, so filtering differed. TCRdb's table, derived via immunoSEQ multiplex PCR, lists solely in-frame clones and lacks some. For V, J and clone size, that table is used; D and trimming come from the DNA. The top ten hold 1.5% to 2% of the sample, which has 550,000 to 700,000 clones, 60% to 75% seen once. The gene calls are TRBV11-2 and TRBJ2-1, with 7 bases matching TRBD2. The sample consisted of memory CD4+ T cells sorted from blood. The subset denotes: CD45RA-negative fraction. The TCR sequence derives from a woman in her twenties or thirties in good health. The CDR3 protein is CASSPGGGAEYNEQFF. The CDR3 bases are TGTGCCAGCAGCCCGGGGGGAGGCGCGGAATACAATGAGCAGTTCTTC.